This T cell receptor (beta chain) was documented in a study of post-analysis software for immune sequencing data. As concerns this clonotype: Its target is unknown.

Study-wide findings and caveats: Compared with controls, patients showed significantly lower normalized Chao1 diversity. The study found TRBV5-6, TRBV5-1 and TRBV20-1 among about five TRBV segments more frequent in patients than controls.

Tagging with unique molecular identifiers was a feature of the TCR beta cDNA libraries. The T cell input of 1 to 10 million gave about half a million cDNA molecules. Using its own MiXCR run on the PCR reads, TCRdb lists one record per CDR3 protein. The sample holds hundreds of thousands of distinct CDR3 sequences, approximately 59% seen once. V was shortened by 5 bases and J by 3 bases, with 17 bases between the two germline ends. CDR1 and CDR2 (germline): WSHSY, SAAADI. This CDR3 comprises 15 residues. The receptor's source is a girl aged 2-10 years with multiple sclerosis. The V and J genes are TRBV10-2 and TRBJ2-7; tentatively, D is TRBD1 (6 bases). The sample taken for sequencing was blood. The CDR3 nucleotides read TGCGCCAGCAGTCCGACAGGACCGGGGTACTACGAGCAGTACTTC. It specifies CASSPTGPGYYEQYF.